A selection of T cell receptor beta chains follows, all from one sample in a study of T cells in localized non-small cell lung cancer. TCRdb keeps only in-frame clones here, not all; method: immunoSEQ multiplex PCR. The data contain approximately 21,000 clones, 75% to 95% of them singletons. The sequencing used peripheral blood, collected before any cancer treatment. The receptors here all came from a woman aged 40-75 years with stage I lung adenocarcinoma. The CDR3 runs from the conserved cysteine through the conserved F or W. Not all rows give a size; the values are once, few, many and, for expanded clones, a class.

TRBV15	16	TRBJ1-5	-	CATSSGRTVGNQPQHF
TRBV29-1	13	TRBJ2-4	-	CSVGGLAGDIQYF
TRBV5-4	17	TRBJ2-1	-	CASSLHLGTKGANEQFF
TRBV30	12	TRBJ1-5	-	CAWSNPGRPQHF
TRBV7-6	15	TRBJ2-7	-	CASSAGTGPPYEQYF
TRBV9	14	TRBJ2-6	few	CASSPRPGANVLTF
TRBV5-5	16	TRBJ2-1	-	CASSSLAGGWGNEQFF
TRBV7-2	13	TRBJ2-5	-	CASSPGTGETQYF
TRBV6-1	13	TRBJ1-2	-	CASIEQGNYGYTF
TRBV5-4	16	TRBJ2-1	-	CASSPVGGGRYNEQFF
TRBV7-9	12	TRBJ1-2	-	CASSSGDYGYTF
TRBV18	15	TRBJ2-1	once	CATSWARTGGNEQFF
TRBV2	18	TRBJ2-2	-	CASSEGLRGWENTGELFF
TRBV19	15	TRBJ2-2	-	CASSMSLASAGELFF
TRBV7-9	18	TRBJ2-5	-	CASSLDRRSGRSLETQYF
TRBV11-3	15	TRBJ1-2	-	CASSSDSAAPYGYTF
TRBV28	11	TRBJ1-4	-	CASTEMGKLFF
TRBV28	15	TRBJ1-1	-	CASSLSQGISTEAFF
TRBV7-9	12	TRBJ2-1	once	CASSFDREKQFF
TRBV7-2	16	TRBJ1-1	-	CASSLGAGLMNTEAFF
TRBV28	15	TRBJ1-5	-	CASSLFRGAHQPQHF
TRBV20-1	11	TRBJ2-3	-	CSARDGNTQYF
TRBV28	15	TRBJ1-2	-	CASSSGGTGNYGYTF
TRBV27	15	TRBJ2-3	once	CASSSGRVSTDTQYF
TRBV7-2	16	TRBJ2-5	-	CASSSRKGATPWEQYF
TRBV18	13	TRBJ2-5	once	CASSPGGEETQYF